The next 25 T cell receptor beta chains were all read from a single sample in a study of response to subunit inactivated influenza vaccine. Each CDR3 protein is one row after TCRdb ran MiXCR on the RT-PCR reads. The sample carries 650,000 to 800,000 distinct CDR3 sequences, around 20% recorded once. The specimen comprised PBMCs from blood, sampled about 5 days after vaccination. Receptors originate from a middle-aged man who received an inactivated influenza vaccine.

The chain carries TRBV12-3 or TRBV12-4 and TRBJ1-2, with 9 bases fitting TRBD1. With V trimmed by 4 bases and J by 6 bases, 6 bases remained unmatched. This CDR3 has 14 amino acids. The DNA of the CDR3 is TGTGCCAGCAGTTCTTGGAGACAGGGGGATGGCTACACCTTC. As protein: CASSSWRQGDGYTF.

This clonotype was counted a few times. This rearrangement joins TRBV2 to TRBJ2-2; D is possibly TRBD1 (7 bases). The CDR3 is 21 residues long. Trimming took 0 bases from V and 0 from J, leaving 23 bases between them. The germline CDR1 and CDR2 sequences are SNHLY and FYNNEI. This chain's CDR3 is CASSEALRWQGGHANTGELFF. Here the CDR3 DNA reads TGTGCCAGCAGTGAAGCGCTTCGGTGGCAGGGGGGCCACGCGAACACCGGGGAGCTGTTTTTT.

This clonotype showed up just a few times. The chain couples TRBV4-2 to TRBJ1-5; no definite D call. Trimming cost V 0 bases and J 15 bases, with 15 bases left between them. Per the germline V gene, CDR1 is LGHNA and CDR2 is YNFKEQ. The CDR3 consists of 13 residues. The CDR3 coding sequence is TGTGCCAGCAGCCAAGATGTGACGGCGGTGAGGCATTTT. Translating it yields CASSQDVTAVRHF.

This clonotype was seen a few times. The V and J genes are TRBV9 and TRBJ2-3, with D unclear. The CDR3 loop spans 12 amino acids. Germline V CDR1 and CDR2: SGDLS, YYNGEE. V shed 6 bases and J shed 1 base, with 6 bases lying between them. CDR3 amino acids: CASNQGTDTQYF. The CDR3 nucleotides read TGTGCCAGCAATCAGGGCACAGATACGCAGTATTTT.

The V call is TRBV12-3 or TRBV12-4, the J call TRBJ2-2, with TRBD2 identical over 11 bases. With V trimmed by 7 bases and J by 4 bases, 8 bases remained unmatched. This CDR3 is built from 16 residues. CDR3 protein: CASIPTSGVSTGELFF. In nucleotides, the CDR3 is TGTGCCAGCATCCCGACTAGCGGGGTGAGCACCGGGGAGCTGTTTTTT.

This clonotype was counted between two and nine times. The genes are TRBV7-9 and TRBJ2-1, with 12 bases aligning to TRBD2. Looked up from germline, CDR1 is SEHNR and CDR2 is FQNEAQ (reference sequence). The J segment lost 0 bases and the V segment lost 5 bases, leaving 5 bases of the junction unmatched. The CDR3 runs 17 residues. CDR3: CASSIGLAGSSYNEQFF. CDR3 nucleotides: TGTGCCAGCAGCATCGGACTAGCGGGGAGCTCCTACAATGAGCAGTTCTTC.

This clonotype appeared a few times. V usage is TRBV7-2 and J usage is TRBJ2-7, with D maybe TRBD1 (7 bases). CDR1 and CDR2 (germline): SGHTA, FQGNSA. This CDR3 is built from 16 residues. Trimming pared 3 bases from V and 3 bases from J, leaving 18 bases between. The CDR3 bases are TGTGCCAGCAGCTTCAGGGGGGTGGGATCGAACTACGAGCAGTACTTC. It translates to CASSFRGVGSNYEQYF.

This clonotype was detected only a few times. The CDR3 loop reads CASRTGGLTEAFF. CDR3 in DNA: TGTGCCAGCAGAACAGGGGGCTTGACTGAAGCTTTCTTT. J is TRBJ1-1 and V is TRBV27; 9 bases line up with TRBD1. J was trimmed by 5 bases and V by 6 bases; bases with no gene match: 4. Looked up from germline, CDR1 is MNHEY and CDR2 is SMNVEV (reference sequence). CDR3 size: 13 residues.

As for this clonotype: A much more abundant neighbour one base away suggests this may be a read error. The rearrangement joins TRBV20-1 to TRBJ1-1, with 7 bases identical to TRBD1. V trimming: 4 bases; J trimming: 4 bases; junction bases outside the gene matches: 6. The CDR3 totals 13 residues. CDR1 is DFQATT and CDR2 is SNEGSKA in the germline V gene (reference sequence). In nucleotides, the CDR3 is TGCAGTGCTACCTCGGACAGGAGCACTGAAGCTTTCTTT. Translating it yields CSATSDRSTEAFF.

The chain joins TRBV27 to TRBJ2-7; D possibly corresponds to TRBD1 (6 bases). Trimming stripped 5 bases from V and 2 bases from J, with 16 bases between. The CDR3 covers 15 residues. From germline, CDR1 is MNHEY and CDR2 SMNVEV (reference sequence). CDR3 nucleotides: TGTGCCAGCAGTCCCCTCATGGGGGCTGCCTACGAGCAGTACTTC. This translates into CASSPLMGAAYEQYF.

This clonotype was recorded a few times. This chain links TRBV24-1 with TRBJ1-5; unclear D gene. CDR3 size: 12 residues. V was trimmed by 2 bases and J by 5 bases, leaving 3 bases between them. Germline CDR1 is KGHDR and CDR2 is SFDVKD. CDR3 coding DNA: TGTGCCACCAGTGATTCCGATCAGCCCCAGCATTTT. This gives the protein CATSDSDQPQHF.

This clonotype was recorded a few times. V usage is TRBV7-2 and J usage is TRBJ2-5; D is perhaps TRBD1 (6 bases). Germline values: CDR1 SGHTA, CDR2 FQGNSA. The CDR3 extends over 13 amino acids. V dropped 2 bases and J dropped 5 bases, with 9 bases sitting between them. The CDR3 nucleotides read TGTGCCAGCAGCTTATGGCAGGGGGAGACCCAGTACTTC. It specifies CASSLWQGETQYF.

The table lists this clonotype with a few counts. The chain has TRBV4-2 and TRBJ2-7, with D possibly TRBD2 on 7 matching bases. Trimming left V 5 bases short and J 5 bases short, with 22 bases between. Germline V gene sequence: CDR1 LGHNA, CDR2 YNFKEQ. This CDR3 comprises 16 residues. The CDR3 protein is CASSFIGGQGKNEQYF. The DNA for the CDR3 is TGTGCCAGCAGCTTCATCGGGGGGCAGGGAAAGAACGAGCAGTACTTC.

This rearrangement joins TRBV5-1 to TRBJ2-7, with D perhaps TRBD1 or TRBD2 (5 bases each). Trimming took 4 bases from V and 3 from J, leaving 11 bases between them. The CDR3 sequence is 13 residues long. The germline V gene has CDR1 SGHRS and CDR2 YFSETQ. The CDR3 loop reads CASSVGTNYEQYF. Here the CDR3 DNA reads TGCGCCAGCAGCGTCGGGACCAACTACGAGCAGTACTTC.

This clonotype was counted between two and nine times. This sequence joins TRBV4-3 and TRBJ2-1; 9 bases line up with TRBD2. This CDR3 has 16 residues. J gave up 9 bases and V 0 bases, and 9 bases lay outside the gene matches. The V gene's germline CDR1 is LGHNA and CDR2 YSLEER. CDR3 DNA: TGCGCCAGCAGCCAAGATATGGATAGCGGGGGTTTTGAGCAGTTCTTC. Translated: CASSQDMDSGGFEQFF.

This clonotype appeared a few times. CDR3 region: CASSGTYEETQYF. For the CDR3, the DNA is TGTGCCAGCAGTGGGACGTACGAAGAGACCCAGTACTTC. The chain couples TRBV6-1 to TRBJ2-5, with unresolved D. The CDR3 has 13 amino acids. Germline CDR1 is MNHNS and CDR2 is SASEGT. V was clipped by 4 bases and J by 3 bases, with 9 bases between them.

V gene TRBV6-2 or TRBV6-3 combines with J gene TRBJ1-5; TRBD1 might be the D (6 bases). CDR1 and CDR2 from the germline V gene are MNHEY and SVGEGT. CDR3 size: 14 residues. Trimming stripped 5 bases from V and 7 bases from J, with 15 bases between. The CDR3 nucleotides are TGTGCCAGCAGTGCGAACAGGGACCTCCAGCCCCAGCATTTT. Translation gives CASSANRDLQPQHF.

This clonotype was counted ten times or more. This chain joins TRBV20-1 and TRBJ1-2; D perhaps matches TRBD1 (5 bases). Germline-derived CDR1 and CDR2 are DFQATT and SNEGSKA (reference sequence). With 4 bases removed from V and 0 bases from J, the gap between germline ends came to 12 bases. CDR3 length: 14 amino acids. CDR3 in DNA: TGCAGTGCTAACCGGGACGGCGCTAACTATGGCTACACCTTC. Translating it yields CSANRDGANYGYTF.

The genes are TRBV7-6 and TRBJ2-7; a weak D match, TRBD1 (6 bases). The CDR3 sequence is 13 residues long. Between the trimmed V and J ends, which lost 5 bases and 2 bases, there was a span of 10 bases. CDR1 is SGHVS, CDR2 FNYEAQ, per germline. The CDR3, as DNA: TGTGCCAGCAGCGCAGGGGCCCCCTACGAGCAGTACTTC. This translates into CASSAGAPYEQYF.

The V call is TRBV30, the J call TRBJ2-1; possibly TRBD1 for D (5 bases). There are 16 residues in the CDR3. CDR1 is GTSNPN and CDR2 is SVGIG in the germline V gene (reference sequence). Trimming took 1 base from V and 0 from J, leaving 13 bases between them. CDR3 nucleotides: TGTGCCTGGAGTGGACAGTATTTGAGCTCCTACAATGAGCAGTTCTTC. Its translation: CAWSGQYLSSYNEQFF.

This clonotype occurred a few times. J is TRBJ2-3 and V is TRBV29-1; 8 bases align to TRBD2. Germline CDR1 SQVTM, CDR2 ANQGSEA. J lost 1 base, V lost 5 bases, and 2 bases had no gene match. The CDR3 spans 13 residues. Written as DNA, the CDR3 is TGCAGCGTTAGCGGGAGTGGCACAGATACGCAGTATTTT. It is translated as CSVSGSGTDTQYF.

This chain links TRBV12-3 or TRBV12-4 with TRBJ1-5; D ambiguous. This CDR3 spans 12 amino acids. Trimming cost V 5 bases and J 7 bases, with 9 bases left between them. The CDR3 protein is CASSPRPQPQHF. In nucleotides, the CDR3 is TGTGCCAGCAGTCCCCGCCCCCAGCCCCAGCATTTT.

This clonotype was seen only a few times. V usage is TRBV7-8 and J usage is TRBJ2-5; D is perhaps TRBD1 or TRBD2 (5 bases each). Germline values: CDR1 SGHVS, CDR2 FQNEAQ. V lost 6 bases and J lost 10, with 18 bases in between. The CDR3 has 13 residues. The CDR3 is CASRLRHRDDQYF. The CDR3 nucleotides are TGTGCCAGCAGGCTCAGGCACCGGGACGACCAGTACTTC.

The chain combines TRBV20-1 with TRBJ2-7; 10 bases line up with TRBD2. The V segment lost 5 bases and the J segment 4 bases; nucleotides outside the gene matches: 5. Germline CDR1 and CDR2: DFQATT and SNEGSKA (reference sequence). This CDR3 contains 13 residues. CDR3 sequence: CSAESGGAYEQYF. The CDR3 DNA sequence: TGCAGTGCTGAAAGCGGGGGGGCATACGAGCAGTACTTC.

There are a few counts of this clonotype. The genes are TRBV24-1 and TRBJ2-5; TRBD2 is a possible D gene (7 bases). This CDR3 has 13 residues. V shed 5 bases and J shed 5 bases, with 11 bases lying between them. Germline V gives CDR1 KGHDR, CDR2 SFDVKD. The CDR3 DNA sequence: TGTGCCACCAGTGCGGGGGGCCGGGAGACCCAGTACTTC. This gives the protein CATSAGGRETQYF.